This is a list of T cell receptor beta chains from one sample in a study of T-cell reconstitution after alpha-beta-depleted transplantation in children. One entry per CDR3 protein results from TCRdb running MiXCR on the PCR reads. The table records 330,000 or so distinct CDR3 sequences, over 7.5% of them present only once. Sample: peripheral blood, taken 360 days after TCRalphabeta/CD19-depleted stem cell transplant. The source is a female patient aged 2-9 years who had a stem cell transplant for Fanconi anemia, so the T cells may come from the graft donor. CDR3s leave out the opening cysteine and the closing phenylalanine or tryptophan.

j_gene,v_gene,CDR3aa
TRBJ1-1,TRBV10-1,ASSRGADTEAF
TRBJ1-1,TRBV29-1,SAGWGRGSTEAF
TRBJ2-1,TRBV12-3/TRBV12-4,ASSSDTVFEQF
TRBJ2-3,TRBV7-9,ASSSAAGDTQY
TRBJ2-5,TRBV4-1,ASSPGWLELPQETQY
TRBJ1-1,TRBV28,ASSSGETEAF
TRBJ2-7,TRBV20-1,SAREWGGEQY
TRBJ2-7,TRBV4-1,ASSQVAAVEQY
TRBJ2-3,TRBV9,ASSVETSGLSESTDTQY
TRBJ2-1,TRBV6-2/TRBV6-3,ASSSWDSTYNEQF